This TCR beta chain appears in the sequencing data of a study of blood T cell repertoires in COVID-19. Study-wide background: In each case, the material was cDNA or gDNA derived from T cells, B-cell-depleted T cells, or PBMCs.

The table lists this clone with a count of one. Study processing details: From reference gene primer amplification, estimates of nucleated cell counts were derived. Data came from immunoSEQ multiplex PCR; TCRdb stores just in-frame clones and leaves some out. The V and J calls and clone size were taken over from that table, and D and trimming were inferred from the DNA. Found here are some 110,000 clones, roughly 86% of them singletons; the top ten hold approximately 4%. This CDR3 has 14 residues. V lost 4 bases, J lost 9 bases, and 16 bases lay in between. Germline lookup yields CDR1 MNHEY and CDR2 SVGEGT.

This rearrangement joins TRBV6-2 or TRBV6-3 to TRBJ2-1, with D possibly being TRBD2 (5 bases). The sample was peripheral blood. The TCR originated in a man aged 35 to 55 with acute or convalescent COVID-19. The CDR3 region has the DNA TGTGCCAGCAGTTTAGCGTCCGGTGGAGCTGAGCAGTTCTTC. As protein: CASSLASGGAEQFF.